A selection of T cell receptor beta chains follows, all from one sample in a study of technical replicates of blood from a few donors. The table came from immunoSEQ multiplex PCR; TCRdb's copy has only in-frame clones and leaves some out. The sample lists some 74,000 clones; roughly 92% were seen once. Sequenced material: T cells isolated from PBMCs. These receptor sequences come from a human donor in good health. CDR3s include the opening cysteine and the closing phenylalanine or tryptophan. The D gene is left open where the match is weak. Clone size is shown for a subset of rows, as once, few, many or a class of expanded clone.

J gene: TRBJ2-2; V gene: TRBV11-3; D gene: NA; clone size: few; CDR3 DNA: TGTGCCAGCAGCTTAGTGAGCGGAGGTCCCGGGGAGCTGTTTTTT; CDR3 protein: CASSLVSGGPGELFF
J gene: TRBJ2-5; V gene: TRBV7-9; D gene: NA; clone size: NA; CDR3 DNA: TGTGCCAGCAGCTTAATGGTCACAGACCAAGAGACCCAGTACTTC; CDR3 protein: CASSLMVTDQETQYF
J gene: TRBJ1-4; V gene: TRBV28; D gene: TRBD1; clone size: NA; CDR3 DNA: TGTGCCAGCAGTTTATACAGGGGTACTAATGAAAAACTGTTTTTT; CDR3 protein: CASSLYRGTNEKLFF
J gene: TRBJ1-2; V gene: TRBV6-1; D gene: NA; clone size: once; CDR3 DNA: TGTGCCAGCAGTGAGATTTGGACACCTGAACCCTATGGCTACACCTTC; CDR3 protein: CASSEIWTPEPYGYTF
J gene: TRBJ2-7; V gene: TRBV10-1; D gene: TRBD2; clone size: NA; CDR3 DNA: TGCGCCAGCAGGCCGGGACTAGCGGGAGGTTTCTCCTACGAGCAGTACTTC; CDR3 protein: CASRPGLAGGFSYEQYF
J gene: TRBJ2-1; V gene: TRBV5-6; D gene: TRBD1; clone size: NA; CDR3 DNA: TGTGCCAGCAGCTTGGAAGGGACAGTCTCCTACAATGAGCAGTTCTTC; CDR3 protein: CASSLEGTVSYNEQFF
J gene: TRBJ2-5; V gene: TRBV5-1; D gene: TRBD2; clone size: NA; CDR3 DNA: TGCGCCAGCAGCTTGGGACTAGCGGGAGCGGAGACCCAGTACTTC; CDR3 protein: CASSLGLAGAETQYF
J gene: TRBJ2-3; V gene: TRBV7-6; D gene: NA; clone size: NA; CDR3 DNA: TGTGCCAGCAGCCAAACGGGAATAGTAACAGATACGCAGTATTTT; CDR3 protein: CASSQTGIVTDTQYF
J gene: TRBJ2-7; V gene: TRBV2; D gene: NA; clone size: NA; CDR3 DNA: TGTGCCAGCCTTATCAGGGCAGGCGATTCCTACGAGCAGTACTTC; CDR3 protein: CASLIRAGDSYEQYF
J gene: TRBJ2-7; V gene: TRBV7-9; D gene: TRBD1; clone size: NA; CDR3 DNA: TGTGCCAGCACGGTAGGACAGGGGGTCTCCTACGAGCAGTACTTC; CDR3 protein: CASTVGQGVSYEQYF
J gene: TRBJ1-1; V gene: TRBV18; D gene: NA; clone size: NA; CDR3 DNA: TGTGCCAGCTCACCTCAGGGGAACTTGAACACTGAAGCTTTCTTT; CDR3 protein: CASSPQGNLNTEAFF
J gene: TRBJ2-3; V gene: TRBV25-1; D gene: TRBD1; clone size: NA; CDR3 DNA: TGTGCCAGCAGTGAAACCGGGACAGGGGTTGATACGCAGTATTTT; CDR3 protein: CASSETGTGVDTQYF
J gene: TRBJ1-2; V gene: TRBV30; D gene: NA; clone size: NA; CDR3 DNA: TGTGCCTGGAGTCCCCCTGTGGGAGGAAGCTATGGCTACACCTTC; CDR3 protein: CAWSPPVGGSYGYTF
J gene: TRBJ1-5; V gene: TRBV5-1; D gene: NA; clone size: few; CDR3 DNA: TGCGCCAGCAGCTTGGGGCCGGGACAGCCCCAGCATTTT; CDR3 protein: CASSLGPGQPQHF
J gene: TRBJ2-2; V gene: TRBV9; D gene: TRBD2; clone size: NA; CDR3 DNA: TGTGCCAGCAGCGTAGGAGCGGGAGGGCCCGGCGGGGAGCTGTTTTTT; CDR3 protein: CASSVGAGGPGGELFF
J gene: TRBJ1-5; V gene: TRBV7-8; D gene: NA; clone size: NA; CDR3 DNA: TGTGCCAGCAGCTTGGCGGGGGATCAGCCCCAGCATTTT; CDR3 protein: CASSLAGDQPQHF
J gene: TRBJ2-5; V gene: TRBV9; D gene: TRBD2; clone size: NA; CDR3 DNA: TGTGCCAGCAGCGTCGGGACTAGCGGGAGCTTGGAGACCCAGTACTTC; CDR3 protein: CASSVGTSGSLETQYF
J gene: TRBJ2-7; V gene: TRBV18; D gene: NA; clone size: NA; CDR3 DNA: TGTGCCAGCTCAGATAGCGAGGGAGACCCCGGATGGGACGAGCAGTACTTC; CDR3 protein: CASSDSEGDPGWDEQYF
J gene: TRBJ2-1; V gene: TRBV19; D gene: NA; clone size: once; CDR3 DNA: TGTGCCAGTAATGGTAGAGAAAGCTACAATGAGCAGTTCTTC; CDR3 protein: CASNGRESYNEQFF
J gene: TRBJ1-1; V gene: TRBV29-1; D gene: NA; clone size: NA; CDR3 DNA: TGCAGCGTTGATGACAGGAACACTGAAGCTTTCTTT; CDR3 protein: CSVDDRNTEAFF
J gene: TRBJ2-7; V gene: TRBV19; D gene: TRBD1; clone size: NA; CDR3 DNA: TGTGCCAGTAGTCCAGGGGGCGACGAGCAGTACTTC; CDR3 protein: CASSPGGDEQYF
J gene: TRBJ1-2; V gene: TRBV29-1; D gene: NA; clone size: NA; CDR3 DNA: TGCAGCGTTGAAAGGCCAGGGTGGGACTATGGCTACACCTTC; CDR3 protein: CSVERPGWDYGYTF
J gene: TRBJ1-1; V gene: TRBV2; D gene: NA; clone size: NA; CDR3 DNA: TGTGCCAGCAGTGATCGGGATTTGAACACTGAAGCTTTCTTT; CDR3 protein: CASSDRDLNTEAFF
J gene: TRBJ1-1; V gene: TRBV5-8; D gene: TRBD1; clone size: NA; CDR3 DNA: TGTGCCAGCAGCGCAGGACAGGGGATCGACACTGAAGCTTTCTTT; CDR3 protein: CASSAGQGIDTEAFF
J gene: TRBJ2-2; V gene: TRBV11-3; D gene: NA; clone size: NA; CDR3 DNA: TGTGCCAGCAGCTTCTCCGGGACATTCCTGGTCGGGGAGCTGTTTTTT; CDR3 protein: CASSFSGTFLVGELFF